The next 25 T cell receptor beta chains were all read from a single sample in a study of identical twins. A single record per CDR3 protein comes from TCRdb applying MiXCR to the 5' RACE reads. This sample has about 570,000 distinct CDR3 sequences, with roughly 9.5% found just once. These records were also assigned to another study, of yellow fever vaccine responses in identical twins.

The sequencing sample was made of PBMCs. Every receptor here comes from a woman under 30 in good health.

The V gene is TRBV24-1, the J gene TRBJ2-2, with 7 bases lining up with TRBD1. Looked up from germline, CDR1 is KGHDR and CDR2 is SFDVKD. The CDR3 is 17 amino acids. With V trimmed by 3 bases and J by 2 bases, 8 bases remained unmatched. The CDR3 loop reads CATSDHRQGPNTGELFF. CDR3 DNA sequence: TGTGCCACCAGTGATCACAGACAGGGCCCAAACACCGGGGAGCTGTTTTTT.

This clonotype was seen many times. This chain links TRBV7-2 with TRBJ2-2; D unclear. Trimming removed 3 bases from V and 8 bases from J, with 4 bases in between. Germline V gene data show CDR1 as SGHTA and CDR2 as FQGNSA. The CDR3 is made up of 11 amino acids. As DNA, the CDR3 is TGTGCCAGCAGCTTTAGGGGGGAGCTGTTTTTT. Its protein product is CASSFRGELFF. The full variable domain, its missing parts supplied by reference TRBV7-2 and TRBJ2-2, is GAGVSQSPSNKVTEKGKDVELRCDPISGHTALYWYRQSLGQGLEFLIYFQGNSAPDKSGLPSDRFSAERTGGSVSTLTIQRTQQEDSAVYLCASSFRGELFFGEGSRLTVL.

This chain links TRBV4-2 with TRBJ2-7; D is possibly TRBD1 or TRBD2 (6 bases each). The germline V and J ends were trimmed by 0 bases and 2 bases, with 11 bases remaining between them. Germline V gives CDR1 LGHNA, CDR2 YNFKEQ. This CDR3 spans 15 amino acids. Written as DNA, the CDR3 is TGTGCCAGCAGCCAAGATGCACGGGGGCCCTACGAGCAGTACTTC. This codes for CASSQDARGPYEQYF.

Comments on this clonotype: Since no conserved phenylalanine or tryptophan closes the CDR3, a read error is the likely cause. This CDR3 is CASRPGTSGSYEQYL. The CDR3 nucleotides read TGTGCCAGCAGGCCCGGGACTAGCGGGAGCTACGAGCAGTACCTC. V is TRBV6-1 and J is TRBJ2-7; the match to TRBD2 covers 14 bases. Germline CDR1 MNHNS, CDR2 SASEGT. V was pared by 6 bases and J by 3 bases, with 4 bases of the junction left unmatched. This CDR3 comprises 15 residues.

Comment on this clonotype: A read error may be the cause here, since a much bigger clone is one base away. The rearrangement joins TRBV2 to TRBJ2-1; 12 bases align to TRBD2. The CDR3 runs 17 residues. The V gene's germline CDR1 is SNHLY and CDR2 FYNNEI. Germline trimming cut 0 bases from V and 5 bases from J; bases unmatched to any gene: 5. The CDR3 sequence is CASSEALTSGRHNEQFF. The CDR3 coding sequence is TGTGCCAGCAGTGAAGCGTTGACTAGCGGGAGACACAATGAGCAGTTCTTC.

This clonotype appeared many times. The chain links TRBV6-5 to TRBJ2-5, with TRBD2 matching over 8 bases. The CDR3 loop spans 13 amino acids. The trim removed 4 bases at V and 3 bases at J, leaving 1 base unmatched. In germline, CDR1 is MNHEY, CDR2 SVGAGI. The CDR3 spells CASSSGLEETQYF. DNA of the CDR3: TGTGCCAGCAGTTCGGGACTAGAAGAGACCCAGTACTTC.

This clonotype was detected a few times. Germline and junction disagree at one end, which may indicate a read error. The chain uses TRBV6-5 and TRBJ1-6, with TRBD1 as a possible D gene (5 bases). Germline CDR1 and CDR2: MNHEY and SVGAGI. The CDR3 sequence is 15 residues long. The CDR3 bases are TGTGCCAGCAGTTACTCGAGGGGAGGGAGAGGGGTTTGGTACTTT. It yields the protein CASSYSRGGRGVWYF.

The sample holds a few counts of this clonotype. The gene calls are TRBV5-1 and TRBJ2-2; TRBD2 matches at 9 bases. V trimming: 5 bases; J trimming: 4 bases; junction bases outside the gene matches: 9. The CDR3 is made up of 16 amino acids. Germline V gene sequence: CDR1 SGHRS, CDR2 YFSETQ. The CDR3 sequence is CASRRVLAGITGELFF. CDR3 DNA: TGCGCCAGCAGGCGAGTCCTAGCGGGGATCACCGGGGAGCTGTTTTTT.

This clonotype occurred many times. The CDR3 protein is CASSISGGLRAGYF. The CDR3 DNA reads as TGTGCCAGCAGTATTAGCGGGGGCCTACGAGCAGGGTACTTC. The rearrangement joins TRBV2 to TRBJ2-7, with 9 bases that match TRBD2. The V gene end was trimmed by 5 bases and the J gene end by 12 bases; junction bases not matched to a gene: 14. Looked up from germline, CDR1 is SNHLY and CDR2 is FYNNEI. This CDR3 contains 14 residues.

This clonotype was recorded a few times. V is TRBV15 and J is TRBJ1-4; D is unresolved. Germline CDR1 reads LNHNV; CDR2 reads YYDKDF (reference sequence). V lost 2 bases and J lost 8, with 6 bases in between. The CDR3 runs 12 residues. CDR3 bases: TGTGCCACCAGCAGACCTTTCGAAAAACTGTTTTTT. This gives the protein CATSRPFEKLFF.

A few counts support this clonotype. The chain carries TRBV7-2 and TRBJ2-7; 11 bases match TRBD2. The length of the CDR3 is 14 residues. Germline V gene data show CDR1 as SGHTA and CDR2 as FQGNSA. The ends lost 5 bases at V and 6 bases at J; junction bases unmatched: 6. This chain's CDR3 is CASSEIAGGSEQYF. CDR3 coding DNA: TGTGCCAGCAGCGAGATAGCGGGAGGGTCCGAGCAGTACTTC.

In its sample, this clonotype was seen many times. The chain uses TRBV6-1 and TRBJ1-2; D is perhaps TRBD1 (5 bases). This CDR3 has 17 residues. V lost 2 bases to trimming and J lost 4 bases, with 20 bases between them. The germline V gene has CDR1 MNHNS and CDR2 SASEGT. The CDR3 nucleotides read TGTGCCAGCAGTGAAACATTTTATGAGGAGAGGGGCTATGGCTACACCTTC. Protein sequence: CASSETFYEERGYGYTF.

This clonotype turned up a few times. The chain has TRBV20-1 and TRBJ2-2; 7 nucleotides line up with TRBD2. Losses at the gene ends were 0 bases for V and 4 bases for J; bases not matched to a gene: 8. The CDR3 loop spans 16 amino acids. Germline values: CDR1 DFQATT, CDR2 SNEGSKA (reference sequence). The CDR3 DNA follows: TGCAGTGCTAGAGATCCCATTCTAGCGGCCACCGGGGAGCTGTTTTTT. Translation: CSARDPILAATGELFF.

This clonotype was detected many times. In nucleotides, the CDR3 is TGTGCCAGCAGCCGAACCGGGACAGGGGGTTCTTTGGGGGACATTCAGTACTTC. This sequence encodes CASSRTGTGGSLGDIQYF. The chain has TRBV5-6 and TRBJ2-4; TRBD1 agrees at 11 bases. The V gene's germline CDR1 is SGHDT and CDR2 YYEEEE. The CDR3 has 18 residues. Trimming took 4 bases from V and 8 from J; bases not matched to a gene: 17.

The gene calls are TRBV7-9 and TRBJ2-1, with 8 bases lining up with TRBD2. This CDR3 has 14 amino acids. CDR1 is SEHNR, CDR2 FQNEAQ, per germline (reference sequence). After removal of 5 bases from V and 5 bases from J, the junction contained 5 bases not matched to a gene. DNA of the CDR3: TGTGCCAGCAGCGGTCGGGGGGGTGACAATGAGCAGTTCTTC. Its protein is CASSGRGGDNEQFF.

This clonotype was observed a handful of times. The CDR3 DNA reads as TGCGCCAGCAGCTTGGAGGCAGCCGGCTACACCTTC. Residues: CASSLEAAGYTF. The chain is built from TRBV5-1 and TRBJ1-2, with unresolved D. V was clipped by 0 bases and J by 8 bases, with 8 bases between them. The CDR3 covers 12 residues. Looked up from germline, CDR1 is SGHRS and CDR2 is YFSETQ.

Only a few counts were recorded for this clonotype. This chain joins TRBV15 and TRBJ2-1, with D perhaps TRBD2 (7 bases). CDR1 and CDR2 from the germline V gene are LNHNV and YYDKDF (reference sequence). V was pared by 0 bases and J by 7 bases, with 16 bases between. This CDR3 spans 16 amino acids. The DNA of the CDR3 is TGTGCCACCAGCAGAGATCGGGGGGCAAGAGGAAATGAGCAGTTCTTC. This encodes CATSRDRGARGNEQFF.

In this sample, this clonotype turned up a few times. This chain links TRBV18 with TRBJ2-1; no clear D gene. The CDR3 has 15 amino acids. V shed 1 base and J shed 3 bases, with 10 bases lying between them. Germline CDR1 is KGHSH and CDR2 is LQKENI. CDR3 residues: CASSPRVLNYNEQFF. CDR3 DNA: TGTGCCAGCTCACCACGGGTGTTGAACTACAATGAGCAGTTCTTC.

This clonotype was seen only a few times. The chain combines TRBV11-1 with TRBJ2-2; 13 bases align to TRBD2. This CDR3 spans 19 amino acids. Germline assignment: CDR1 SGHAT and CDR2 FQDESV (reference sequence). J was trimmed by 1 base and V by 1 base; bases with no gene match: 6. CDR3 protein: CASSLDVGLAGLNTGELFF. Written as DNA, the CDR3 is TGTGCCAGCAGCTTAGATGTGGGACTAGCGGGGCTGAACACCGGGGAGCTGTTTTTT.

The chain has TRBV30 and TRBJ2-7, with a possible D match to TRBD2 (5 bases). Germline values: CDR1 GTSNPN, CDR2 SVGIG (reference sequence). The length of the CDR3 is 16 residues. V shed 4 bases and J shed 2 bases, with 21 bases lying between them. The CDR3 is CAWTQSQAGRPYEQYF. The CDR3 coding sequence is TGTGCCTGGACCCAAAGTCAGGCGGGCCGCCCCTACGAGCAGTACTTC.

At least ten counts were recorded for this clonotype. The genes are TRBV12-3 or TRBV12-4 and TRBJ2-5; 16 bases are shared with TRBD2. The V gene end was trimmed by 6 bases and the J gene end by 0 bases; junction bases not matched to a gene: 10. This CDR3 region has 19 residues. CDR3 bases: TGTGCCAGCAGACCGGGACTAGCGGGAGGGCAAATGTACCAAGAGACCCAGTACTTC. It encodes CASRPGLAGGQMYQETQYF.

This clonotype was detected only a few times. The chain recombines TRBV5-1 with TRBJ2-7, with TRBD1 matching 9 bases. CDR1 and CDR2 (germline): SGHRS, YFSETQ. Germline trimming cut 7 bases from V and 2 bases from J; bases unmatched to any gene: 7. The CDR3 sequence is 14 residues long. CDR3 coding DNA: TGCGCCAGCTGTCGGACAGGGGAAACCTACGAGCAGTACTTC. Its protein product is CASCRTGETYEQYF.

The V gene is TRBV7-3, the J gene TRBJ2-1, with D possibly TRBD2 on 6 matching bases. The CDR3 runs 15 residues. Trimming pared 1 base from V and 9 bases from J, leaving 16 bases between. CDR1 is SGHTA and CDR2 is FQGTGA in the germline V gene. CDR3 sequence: CASSLSALAETEQFF. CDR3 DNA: TGTGCCAGCAGCTTAAGTGCACTAGCAGAAACTGAGCAGTTCTTC.

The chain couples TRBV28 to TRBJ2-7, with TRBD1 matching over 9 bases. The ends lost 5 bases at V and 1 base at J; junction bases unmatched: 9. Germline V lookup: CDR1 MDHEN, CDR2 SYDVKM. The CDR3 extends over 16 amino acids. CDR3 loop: CASSTLGQGMSYEQYF. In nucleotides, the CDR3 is TGTGCCAGCAGTACGTTAGGACAGGGGATGTCCTACGAGCAGTACTTC. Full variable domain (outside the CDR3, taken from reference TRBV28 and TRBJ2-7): DVKVTQSSRYLVKRTGEKVFLECVQDMDHENMFWYRQDPGLGLRLIYFSYDVKMKEKGDIPEGYSVSREKKERFSLILESASTNQTSMYLCASSTLGQGMSYEQYFGPGTRLTVT.

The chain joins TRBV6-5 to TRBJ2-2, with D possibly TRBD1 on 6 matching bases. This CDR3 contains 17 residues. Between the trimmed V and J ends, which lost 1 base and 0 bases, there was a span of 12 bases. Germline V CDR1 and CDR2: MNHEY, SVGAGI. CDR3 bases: TGTGCCAGCAGTTACTTGCCAGGGGCGGCGAACACCGGGGAGCTGTTTTTT. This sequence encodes CASSYLPGAANTGELFF.